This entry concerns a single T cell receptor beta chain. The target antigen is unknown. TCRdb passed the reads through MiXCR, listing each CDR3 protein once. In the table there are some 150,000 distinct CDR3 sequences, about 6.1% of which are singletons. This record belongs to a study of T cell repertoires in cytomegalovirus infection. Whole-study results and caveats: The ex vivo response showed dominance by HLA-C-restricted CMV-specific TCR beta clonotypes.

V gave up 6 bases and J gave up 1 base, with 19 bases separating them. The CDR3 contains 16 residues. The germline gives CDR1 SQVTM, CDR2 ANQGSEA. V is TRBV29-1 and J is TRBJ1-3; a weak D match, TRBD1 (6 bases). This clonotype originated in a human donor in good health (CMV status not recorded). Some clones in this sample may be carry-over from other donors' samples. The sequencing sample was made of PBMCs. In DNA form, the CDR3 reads TGCAGCGTGTGGGAAAACAGGGTCGCATCTGGAAACACCATATATTTT. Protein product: CSVWENRVASGNTIYF.